The 26 T cell receptor beta chains listed next were all sequenced from one sample in a study of regulatory T cells in long-lasting Graves disease. Time point denoted: newly diagnosed GD, antithyroid drugs for less than 3 months. From RNA extracted from PBMCs, the TCR library was made. TCR beta libraries were built with iRepertoire HTBI primers and Arm-PCR of CDR3 regions. TCRdb re-derived calls from the multiplex PCR reads in MiXCR, one entry per CDR3 protein. The table shows some 220,000 distinct CDR3 sequences, with approximately 18% occurring only once. These data also formed part of another study, on T cells in Graves' hyperthyroidism and ophthalmopathy.

The sample was peripheral blood mononuclear cells (PBMCs), taken at new diagnosis, from a patient treated with antithyroid drugs. All receptors come from a woman under 40 with Graves disease.

This clonotype was picked up many times. The gene calls are TRBV7-8 and TRBJ2-7; unclear D gene. This CDR3 has 13 residues. In germline, CDR1 is SGHVS, CDR2 FQNEAQ. Trimming removed 0 bases at V and 3 bases at J, with 6 bases between. CDR3 region: CASSLASDYEQYF. In nucleotides, the CDR3 is TGTGCCAGCAGCTTAGCCTCAGACTACGAGCAGTACTTC.

The chain recombines TRBV2 with TRBJ1-2; 9 positions match TRBD1. V shed 5 bases, J shed 0 bases, and the junction held 7 bases outside the gene matches. The germline V gene encodes CDR1 SNHLY and CDR2 FYNNEI. The CDR3 length is 16 residues. In DNA, the CDR3 is TGTGCCAGCAGTACAGGGGGCACCTTAGCTAACTATGGCTACACCTTC. It yields the protein CASSTGGTLANYGYTF.

In this sample, this clonotype turned up many times. The V and J genes are TRBV4-1 and TRBJ1-1, with TRBD1 matching 7 bases. Germline V gene lookup returns CDR1 MGHRA and CDR2 YSYEKL. The CDR3 contains 16 residues. Trimming at V came to 8 bases and at J to 4 bases, leaving 16 bases not matched to a gene. The CDR3 loop is CASYGPGRGRITEAFF. The CDR3 DNA sequence: TGCGCCAGCTATGGTCCGGGAAGGGGGCGAATCACTGAAGCTTTCTTT.

This clonotype occurred many times. This chain joins TRBV29-1 and TRBJ1-1, with D possibly TRBD1 on 5 matching bases. The V end lost 6 bases, the J end lost 0 bases, and 11 bases lay between the germline ends. The CDR3 has 13 residues. In germline, CDR1 is SQVTM, CDR2 ANQGSEA. CDR3 DNA sequence: TGCAGCGTAAAGACAGCACTGAACACTGAAGCTTTCTTT. Translated, it gives CSVKTALNTEAFF.

Comment on this clonotype: This could be a read error, since a much larger clone is one nucleotide away. This sequence joins TRBV5-1 and TRBJ2-7; D perhaps matches TRBD2 (5 bases). CDR3 length: 15 residues. The germline CDR1 and CDR2 sequences are SGHRS and YFSETQ. CDR3 amino acids: CASSLLPTDGNEHYF. The CDR3 coding sequence is TGCGCCAGCAGCTTGTTGCCTACAGACGGGAACGAGCACTACTTC.

This clonotype was observed at least ten times. The genes are TRBV28 and TRBJ1-3, with TRBD1 matching 8 bases. Germline lookup yields CDR1 MDHEN and CDR2 SYDVKM. The CDR3 covers 14 residues. V shed 4 bases, J shed 3 bases, and the junction held 2 bases outside the gene matches. CDR3 nucleotides: TGTGCCAGCAGTTCAGACAGGGGTGGAAACACCATATATTTT. Residues: CASSSDRGGNTIYF.

This clonotype was counted ten times or more. The chain recombines TRBV24-1 with TRBJ1-2, with 7 bases fitting TRBD1. The CDR3 spans 13 residues. Looked up from germline, CDR1 is KGHDR and CDR2 is SFDVKD. With V trimmed by 7 bases and J by 8 bases, 9 bases remained unmatched. The DNA of the CDR3 is TGTGCCACCAGGGGGACAGAAGAACGGGGCTACACCTTC. This sequence encodes CATRGTEERGYTF.

Ten or more counts support this clonotype. This chain uses TRBV13 with TRBJ1-1, with TRBD1 as a possible D gene (6 bases). The CDR3 is 19 amino acids. Between the trimmed V and J ends, which lost 1 base and 1 base, there was a span of 22 bases. Germline loops: CDR1 PRHDT, CDR2 FYEKMQ (reference sequence). The CDR3 DNA sequence: TGTGCCAGCAGCTTAGTAGTCCCACAGGGTATCAGCTGGAACACTGAAGCTTTCTTT. It is translated as CASSLVVPQGISWNTEAFF. The whole variable domain, filled in from reference TRBV13 and TRBJ1-1, reads AAGVIQSPRHLIKEKRETATLKCYPIPRHDTVYWYQQGPGQDPQFLISFYEKMQSDKGSIPDRFSAQQFSDYHSELNMSSLELGDSALYFCASSLVVPQGISWNTEAFFGQGTRLTVV.

The table lists this clonotype with many counts. The chain is built from TRBV7-2 and TRBJ1-1, with a weak D call TRBD1 (5 bases). CDR1 and CDR2 (germline): SGHTA, FQGNSA. V was pared by 3 bases and J by 1 base, with 9 bases between. CDR3 length: 14 amino acids. The CDR3 DNA reads TGTGCCAGCAGCTTCTCGGGGCCGAACACTGAAGCTTTCTTT. Translated, it gives CASSFSGPNTEAFF.

This clonotype was seen many times. The chain joins TRBV5-1 to TRBJ1-1; TRBD1 matches at 9 bases. The germline V gene encodes CDR1 SGHRS and CDR2 YFSETQ. The CDR3 consists of 14 residues. V lost 0 bases, J lost 6 bases, and 3 bases stayed unmatched. CDR3 bases: TGCGCCAGCAGCTTGGGACAGGGGGAATCTGAAGCTTTCTTT. The encoded protein is CASSLGQGESEAFF.

This clonotype has ten or more counts. V is TRBV6-1 and J is TRBJ2-3; D not resolved. CDR1 MNHNS and CDR2 SASEGT come from the germline V gene. With 7 bases removed from V and 2 bases from J, the gap between germline ends came to 7 bases. CDR3 length: 12 residues. The chain's CDR3 is CASTPPTDTQYF. CDR3 nucleotides: TGTGCCAGCACCCCCCCCACAGATACGCAGTATTTT.

For this clonotype: This likely traces to a read error, being one base from a far larger clone. V is TRBV12-3 or TRBV12-4 and J is TRBJ1-1; TRBD1 agrees at 7 bases. This CDR3 is 18 amino acids long. The CDR3: CASSPTGRPATPNTEAYF. CDR3 sequence (DNA): TGCGCCAGCAGCCCGACAGGGCGACCGGCTACCCCTAACACTGAAGCTTACTTT.

This clonotype was counted many times. The gene calls are TRBV28 and TRBJ1-6; 9 nucleotides agree with TRBD1. J was trimmed by 10 bases and V by 6 bases; bases with no gene match: 7. The CDR3 covers 14 residues. Germline loops: CDR1 MDHEN, CDR2 SYDVKM. CDR3: CASRLTGQGSPLHF. For the CDR3, the DNA is TGTGCCAGCAGATTGACGGGACAGGGATCACCCCTCCACTTT.

This clonotype was seen more than once but under ten times. V and J are TRBV2 and TRBJ2-6; D could derive from TRBD1 or TRBD2 (5 bases each). The CDR3 spans 18 residues. Germline values: CDR1 SNHLY, CDR2 FYNNEI. Between the trimmed V and J ends, which lost 0 bases and 1 base, there was a span of 13 bases. CDR3 sequence: CASSEALLGTSGANVLTF. CDR3 coding DNA: TGTGCCAGCAGTGAAGCGCTTCTGGGGACGTCTGGGGCCAACGTCCTGACTTTC.

This clonotype was counted many times. The gene calls are TRBV27 and TRBJ2-3; D not certain. The CDR3 loop spans 14 amino acids. The germline V and J ends were trimmed by 3 bases and 2 bases, with 9 bases remaining between them. Germline assignment: CDR1 MNHEY and CDR2 SMNVEV (reference sequence). CDR3 sequence: CASSLKLLTDTQYF. CDR3 bases: TGTGCCAGCAGTTTGAAGCTTCTCACAGATACGCAGTATTTT.

This rearrangement joins TRBV20-1 to TRBJ2-7, with unresolved D. The CDR3 runs 14 residues. V was cut by 0 bases and J by 0 bases, with 9 bases left in between. Germline CDR1 is DFQATT and CDR2 is SNEGSKA (reference sequence). CDR3 sequence (DNA): TGCAGTGCTAGAGATCACGGCTTCTCCTACGAGCAGTACTTC. It specifies CSARDHGFSYEQYF.

In its sample, this clonotype was seen many times. The chain links TRBV28 to TRBJ2-5, with 7 bases matching TRBD2. Germline-derived CDR1 and CDR2 are MDHEN and SYDVKM. V dropped 4 bases and J dropped 3; count of bases not matched to a gene: 8. The CDR3 runs to 15 residues. This CDR3 is CASSSAGPFEETQYF. CDR3 in DNA: TGTGCCAGCAGTTCAGCGGGGCCCTTTGAAGAGACCCAGTACTTC.

V is TRBV30 and J is TRBJ1-1; possible D gene TRBD1, 6 bases. CDR3 length: 11 amino acids. CDR1 GTSNPN and CDR2 SVGIG come from the germline V gene (reference sequence). With 4 bases removed from V and 3 bases from J, the gap between germline ends came to 6 bases. The CDR3 protein is CAWNRDTEAFF. CDR3 bases: TGTGCCTGGAACAGGGACACTGAAGCTTTCTTT.

This clonotype was recorded many times. The rearrangement links TRBV5-4 to TRBJ2-7, with 7 nucleotides matching TRBD2. There are 13 residues in the CDR3. The ends lost 6 bases at V and 4 bases at J; junction bases unmatched: 7. Germline V CDR1 and CDR2: SGHNT, YYREEE (reference sequence). The DNA for the CDR3 is TGTGCCAGCACAAGAGCGGGGAAATACGAGCAGTACTTC. It specifies CASTRAGKYEQYF.

This clonotype appeared a few times. This chain connects TRBV18 to TRBJ1-5; D is unclear. The CDR3 is made up of 15 amino acids. Trimming removed 2 bases at V and 4 bases at J, with 12 bases between. Germline V gene sequence: CDR1 KGHSH, CDR2 LQKENI. CDR3 amino acids: CASSPERIENQPQHF. The DNA of the CDR3 is TGTGCCAGCTCACCAGAGAGAATAGAGAATCAGCCCCAGCATTTT.

This clonotype appeared many times. V usage is TRBV19 and J usage is TRBJ2-5, with D tentatively TRBD1 or TRBD2 (7 bases each). Germline CDR1 LNHDA, CDR2 SQIVND (reference sequence). Between the trimmed V and J ends, which lost 8 bases and 3 bases, there was a span of 16 bases. This CDR3 has 14 residues. This chain's CDR3 is CASRYSGGEETQYF. The CDR3 DNA sequence: TGTGCCAGTCGATATTCAGGGGGGGAAGAGACCCAGTACTTC.

Many counts were recorded for this clonotype. J is TRBJ2-5 and V is TRBV11-2, with D perhaps assigned TRBD1 or TRBD2 (6 bases each). Trimming shortened V by 6 bases and J by 2 bases, and 13 bases separated the two germline ends. Germline V CDR1 and CDR2: SGHAT, FQNNGV. The CDR3 has 14 amino acids. The DNA of the CDR3 is TGTGCCAGCAGTGTCACAGGGAGGCAAGAGACCCAGTACTTC. It yields the protein CASSVTGRQETQYF.

This clonotype was seen only a few times. The CDR3 DNA follows: TGTGCCAGCAGCTTAGGACGCGGGACAGGGACCCAGTACTTC. Protein product: CASSLGRGTGTQYF. The V call is TRBV7-2, the J call TRBJ2-5, with TRBD1 identical over 8 bases. Trimming removed 1 base from V and 7 bases from J; junction bases left unmatched: 5. Per germline, CDR1 SGHTA and CDR2 FQGNSA. CDR3 length equals 14 residues.

This clonotype was counted a few times. The chain uses TRBV24-1 and TRBJ2-7; 9 positions match TRBD1. This CDR3 is built from 15 residues. Germline lookup yields CDR1 KGHDR and CDR2 SFDVKD. The trim removed 9 bases at V and 5 bases at J, leaving 13 bases unmatched. The CDR3 DNA is TGTGCCACCGGGGATGCCGGGACAGGGAAGGACGAGCAGTACTTC. The encoded protein is CATGDAGTGKDEQYF.

This clonotype appeared many times. J is TRBJ1-1 and V is TRBV7-2; D not certain. The CDR3 has 11 amino acids. V lost 4 bases, J lost 10 bases, and 10 bases lay in between. The germline CDR1 and CDR2 sequences are SGHTA and FQGNSA. The CDR3 spells CASSSGWRAFF. DNA for the CDR3: TGTGCCAGCAGCTCCGGATGGCGAGCTTTCTTT.

The chain links TRBV6-1 to TRBJ2-5, with TRBD1 identical over 12 bases. The V segment lost 6 bases and the J segment 6 bases; nucleotides outside the gene matches: 14. The CDR3 is 17 residues long. Germline assignment: CDR1 MNHNS and CDR2 SASEGT. CDR3 sequence reads: CASRVTAGTGGAQTQYF. DNA for the CDR3: TGTGCCAGCAGGGTTACGGCCGGGACAGGGGGCGCCCAGACCCAGTACTTC.